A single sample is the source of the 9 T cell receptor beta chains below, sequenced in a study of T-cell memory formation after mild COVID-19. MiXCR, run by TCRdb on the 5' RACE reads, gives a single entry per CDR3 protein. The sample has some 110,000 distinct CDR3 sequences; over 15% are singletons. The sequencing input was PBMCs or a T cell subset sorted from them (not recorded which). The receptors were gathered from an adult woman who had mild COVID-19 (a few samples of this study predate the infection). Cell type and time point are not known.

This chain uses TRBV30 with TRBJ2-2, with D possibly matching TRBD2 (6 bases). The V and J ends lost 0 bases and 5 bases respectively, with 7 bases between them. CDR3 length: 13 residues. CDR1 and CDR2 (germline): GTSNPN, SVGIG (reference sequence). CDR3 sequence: CAWSVSGTGELFF. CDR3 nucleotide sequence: TGTGCCTGGAGTGTAAGCGGGACCGGGGAGCTGTTTTTT.

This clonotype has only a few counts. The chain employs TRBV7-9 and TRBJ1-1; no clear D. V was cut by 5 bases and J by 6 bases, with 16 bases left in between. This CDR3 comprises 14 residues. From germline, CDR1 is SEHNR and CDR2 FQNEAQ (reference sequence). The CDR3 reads CASSPRSVLPEAFF. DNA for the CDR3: TGTGCCAGCAGCCCTCGCTCCGTGCTGCCTGAAGCTTTCTTT.

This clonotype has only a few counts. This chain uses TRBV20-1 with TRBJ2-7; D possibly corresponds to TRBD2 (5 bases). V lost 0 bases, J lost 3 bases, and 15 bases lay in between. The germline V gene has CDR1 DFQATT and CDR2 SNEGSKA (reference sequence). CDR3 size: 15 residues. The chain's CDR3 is CSARDLVGEGYEQYF. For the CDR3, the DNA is TGCAGTGCTAGAGATCTAGTGGGAGAAGGCTACGAGCAGTACTTC.

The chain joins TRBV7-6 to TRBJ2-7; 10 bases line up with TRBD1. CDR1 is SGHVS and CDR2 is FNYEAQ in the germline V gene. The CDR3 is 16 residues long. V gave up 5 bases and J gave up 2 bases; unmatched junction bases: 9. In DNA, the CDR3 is TGTGCCAGCAGCCCAACTACCGGGACAGGGGCCTACGAGCAGTACTTC. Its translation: CASSPTTGTGAYEQYF.

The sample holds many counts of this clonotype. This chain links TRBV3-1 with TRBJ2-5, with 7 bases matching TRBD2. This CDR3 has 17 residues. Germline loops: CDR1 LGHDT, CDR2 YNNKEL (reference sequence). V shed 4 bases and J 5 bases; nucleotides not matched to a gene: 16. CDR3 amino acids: CASSPEVDRPGRETQYF. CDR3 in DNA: TGTGCCAGCAGCCCGGAGGTCGACCGGCCCGGGAGGGAGACCCAGTACTTC.

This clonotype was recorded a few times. The CDR3 spells CASSVDGVQDTQYF. Here the CDR3 DNA reads TGTGCCAGCAGCGTAGACGGGGTACAAGATACGCAGTATTTT. The chain employs TRBV9 and TRBJ2-3; D is perhaps TRBD2 (5 bases). V was shortened by 0 bases and J by 5 bases, with 10 bases between the two germline ends. Germline CDR1 and CDR2: SGDLS and YYNGEE. The CDR3 covers 14 residues.

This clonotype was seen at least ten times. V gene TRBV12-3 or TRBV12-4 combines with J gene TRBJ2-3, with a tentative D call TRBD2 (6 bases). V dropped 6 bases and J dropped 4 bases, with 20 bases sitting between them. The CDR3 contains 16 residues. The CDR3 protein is CASRNLMEGRADTQYF. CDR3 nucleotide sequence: TGTGCCAGCAGAAATCTAATGGAGGGCCGGGCAGATACGCAGTATTTT.

CDR3 region: CSARDSVTQVAYEQYF. Written as DNA, the CDR3 is TGCAGTGCTAGAGATTCTGTGACCCAGGTCGCCTACGAGCAGTACTTC. The chain links TRBV20-1 to TRBJ2-7; no reliable D call. The CDR3 is 16 amino acids. V was trimmed by 0 bases and J by 2 bases, leaving 17 bases between them. CDR1 is DFQATT, CDR2 SNEGSKA, per germline (reference sequence).

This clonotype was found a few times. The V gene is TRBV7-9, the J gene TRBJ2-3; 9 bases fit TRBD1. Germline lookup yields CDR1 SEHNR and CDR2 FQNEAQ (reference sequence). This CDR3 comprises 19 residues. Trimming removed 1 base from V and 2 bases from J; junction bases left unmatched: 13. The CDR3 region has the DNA TGTGCCAGCAGCTTAGGCCGGGGACAGGGACCATCCTTCACAGATACGCAGTATTTT. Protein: CASSLGRGQGPSFTDTQYF.